A single sample gave rise to the 14 T cell receptor beta chains below, sequenced in a study of early T cells in non-severe SARS-CoV-2 infection. Using its own MiXCR run on the 5' RACE reads, TCRdb lists one record per CDR3 protein. Seen here are about 26,000 distinct CDR3 sequences, around 4.4% observed once, and the top ten hold about 4.2%. The sample was whole blood. These receptors were taken from an adult who was a healthcare worker with PCR-confirmed SARS-CoV-2 infection or an uninfected control (not recorded which).

This clonotype was picked up many times. The chain links TRBV20-1 to TRBJ2-7; maybe TRBD1 (5 bases). In germline, CDR1 is DFQATT, CDR2 SNEGSKA (reference sequence). The CDR3 consists of 13 residues. The ends were cut back, 3 bases at V and 1 base at J, with 10 bases in the middle. CDR3 sequence: CSARNDSSYEQYF. As DNA, the CDR3 is TGCAGTGCTAGGAACGACAGTTCCTACGAGCAGTACTTC.

In this sample, this clonotype turned up many times. CDR3 sequence: CSASLSGGPYEQYF. Here the CDR3 DNA reads TGCAGTGCTAGCCTATCAGGGGGTCCCTACGAGCAGTACTTC. This chain joins TRBV20-1 and TRBJ2-7, with 7 bases identical to TRBD1. The CDR3 covers 14 residues. V gave up 3 bases and J gave up 2 bases; unmatched junction bases: 7. Germline CDR1 is DFQATT and CDR2 is SNEGSKA (reference sequence).

There are a few counts of this clonotype. The chain couples TRBV28 to TRBJ2-3; 7 bases are shared with TRBD2. The J segment lost 5 bases and the V segment lost 2 bases, leaving 4 bases of the junction unmatched. Looked up from germline, CDR1 is MDHEN and CDR2 is SYDVKM. The CDR3 is made up of 14 amino acids. CDR3 in DNA: TGTGCCAGCAGTTTAGCGGGAGTAGTAGATACGCAGTATTTT. It translates to CASSLAGVVDTQYF.

The chain combines TRBV9 with TRBJ2-3, with 7 bases that match TRBD1. After removal of 2 bases from V and 4 bases from J, the junction contained 7 bases not matched to a gene. CDR1 and CDR2 from the germline V gene are SGDLS and YYNGEE. This CDR3 has 15 amino acids. In DNA, the CDR3 is TGTGCCAGCAGCGTTTCAGGGACAGAATCAGATACGCAGTATTTT. Amino acid sequence: CASSVSGTESDTQYF.

The chain combines TRBV13 with TRBJ2-7, with a weak D call TRBD2 (6 bases). The CDR3 runs to 13 residues. Trimming left V 10 bases short and J 1 base short, with 14 bases between. Per germline, CDR1 PRHDT and CDR2 FYEKMQ (reference sequence). The CDR3, as DNA: TGTGCCAACGGCACGGGAGAGTCCTACGAGCAGTACTTC. It yields the protein CANGTGESYEQYF.

This clonotype was seen at least ten times. This rearrangement joins TRBV11-2 to TRBJ2-2, with D hard to call. The CDR3 loop spans 18 amino acids. The ends were cut back, 3 bases at V and 4 bases at J, with 21 bases in the middle. Per germline, CDR1 SGHAT and CDR2 FQNNGV. The CDR3 DNA follows: TGTGCCAGCAGCTTCCGACCCGACCCCTACAGAGCCACCGGGGAGCTGTTTTTT. The encoded protein is CASSFRPDPYRATGELFF.

This clonotype was recorded at least ten times. CDR3 sequence: CASSQTGSRTGELFF. CDR3 DNA: TGTGCCAGCAGCCAAACAGGGAGTCGCACCGGGGAGCTGTTTTTT. This chain joins TRBV7-2 and TRBJ2-2, with D possibly being TRBD1 (6 bases). Per the germline V gene, CDR1 is SGHTA and CDR2 is FQGNSA. This CDR3 is 15 amino acids long. Trimming cost V 5 bases and J 4 bases, with 14 bases left between them.

This clonotype was seen at least ten times. The chain joins TRBV2 to TRBJ1-4, with unresolved D. V was trimmed by 4 bases and J by 0 bases, leaving 6 bases between them. The CDR3 spans 14 residues. Per germline, CDR1 SNHLY and CDR2 FYNNEI. The CDR3 reads CASSAITTNEKLFF. Written as DNA, the CDR3 is TGTGCCAGCAGTGCGATTACAACTAATGAAAAACTGTTTTTT.

This clonotype has a count of ten or more. The junction and the germline gene differ at one end; a read error may be behind it. The genes are TRBV13 and TRBJ2-7; tentatively, D is TRBD1 (5 bases). The CDR3 spans 14 residues. CDR1 and CDR2 (germline): PRHDT, FYEKMQ (reference sequence). CDR3 protein: CASSVGAGPYEQYF. The CDR3 coding sequence is TGTGCCAGCAGCGTAGGGGCCGGGCCCTACGAGCAGTACTTC.

The table lists this clonotype with many counts. The chain carries TRBV9 and TRBJ1-2; D call uncertain. The CDR3 length is 14 residues. The germline gives CDR1 SGDLS, CDR2 YYNGEE. V lost 2 bases, J lost 0 bases, and 8 bases lay in between. The DNA of the CDR3 is TGTGCCAGCAGCGTCGTGGCAGCTAACTATGGCTACACCTTC. Translating it yields CASSVVAANYGYTF. Supplemented by reference TRBV9 and TRBJ1-2, the full variable domain reads DSGVTQTPKHLITATGQRVTLRCSPRSGDLSVYWYQQSLDQGLQFLIQYYNGEERAKGNILERFSAQQFPDLHSELNLSSLELGDSALYFCASSVVAANYGYTFGSGTRLTVV.

This clonotype was seen at least ten times. The chain couples TRBV7-8 to TRBJ2-1; TRBD1 is a possible D gene (5 bases). Per germline, CDR1 SGHVS and CDR2 FQNEAQ. The CDR3 is 17 residues long. Trimming removed 6 bases from V and 6 bases from J, with 24 bases in between. Here the CDR3 DNA reads TGTGCCAGCAGTTCCTTCAGGGTTGGATACATTGTCAATGAGCAGTTCTTC. Its protein is CASSSFRVGYIVNEQFF.

Many counts were recorded for this clonotype. The chain combines TRBV6-5 with TRBJ2-3; no reliable D call. Germline CDR1 is MNHEY and CDR2 is SVGAGI. V was pared by 0 bases and J by 3 bases, with 10 bases between. CDR3 length: 15 residues. The CDR3: CASSYSILPTDTQYF. The CDR3 bases are TGTGCCAGCAGTTACTCGATTCTACCTACAGATACGCAGTATTTT.

This clonotype has at least ten counts. The chain recombines TRBV12-3 or TRBV12-4 with TRBJ1-2; 8 nucleotides align to TRBD1. The CDR3 runs 13 residues. The junction had 14 bases not matched to a gene; V was cut back by 6 bases and J by 14 bases. This CDR3 reads CASSQTSGTGRTF. The CDR3, as DNA: TGTGCCAGCAGCCAAACCTCCGGGACAGGTCGAACCTTC.

This clonotype appeared many times. This chain connects TRBV7-8 to TRBJ2-7, with TRBD2 as a possible D gene (7 bases). CDR1 and CDR2 (germline): SGHVS, FQNEAQ. The CDR3 runs 16 residues. Trimming stripped 5 bases from V and 3 bases from J, with 20 bases between. The CDR3: CASSLPAGGGVYEQYF. The CDR3 DNA sequence: TGTGCCAGCAGCCTCCCAGCCGGAGGGGGGGTCTACGAGCAGTACTTC.